This TCR beta chain was observed in a study of control samples from healthy donors and cancer patients. Clones were read by immunoSEQ multiplex PCR, and TCRdb kept only the in-frame ones, dropping some. The table has about 82,000 clones, roughly 93% seen once. Trimming took off 1 base at V and 2 bases at J, with 12 bases between the two ends. Germline V CDR1 and CDR2: SGHTA, FQGNSA. The CDR3 covers 16 residues. The source material was blood. This clonotype originated in a woman under 30 in good health. This rearrangement joins TRBV7-2 to TRBJ1-5, with a weak D call TRBD1 (5 bases). This CDR3 reads CASSLESGKGNQPQHF. CDR3 bases: TGTGCCAGCAGCTTAGAGTCAGGGAAGGGCAATCAGCCCCAGCATTTT.